This TCR beta chain is from a study of T cell responses to AZD1222 COVID-19 vaccine. Libraries were prepared by immunoSEQ multiplex PCR; TCRdb keeps only in-frame clonotypes and omits some of them. This table holds over 130,000 clones, about 92% found once. This CDR3 has 12 amino acids. V shed 0 bases and J shed 7 bases, with 7 bases lying between them. Germline V gene lookup returns CDR1 LGHDT and CDR2 YNNKEL (reference sequence). The sequence was obtained from an adult in good health. The input for sequencing was peripheral blood, taken on day 0 of AZD1222 vaccination. The chain carries TRBV3-1 (or the pseudogene TRBV3-2) and TRBJ2-7; no clear D. The CDR3 DNA reads TGTGCCAGCAGCCAAGATGTGCGAGAGCAGTACTTC. As protein: CASSQDVREQYF.